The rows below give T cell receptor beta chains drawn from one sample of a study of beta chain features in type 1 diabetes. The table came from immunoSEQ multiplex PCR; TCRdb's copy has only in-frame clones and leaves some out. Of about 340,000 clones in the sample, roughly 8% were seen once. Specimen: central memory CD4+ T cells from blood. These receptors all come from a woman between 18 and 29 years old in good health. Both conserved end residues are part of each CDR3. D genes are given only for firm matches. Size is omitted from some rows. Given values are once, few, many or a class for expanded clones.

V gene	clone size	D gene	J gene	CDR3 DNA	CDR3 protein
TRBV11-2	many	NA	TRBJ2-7	TGTGCCAGCAGCTTAGGGGACGGACAGCACCACGAGCAGTACTTC	CASSLGDGQHHEQYF
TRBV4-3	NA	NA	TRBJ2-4	TGCGCCAGCAGCCATGGTTCAGGGGCGGTGGCCAAAAACATTCAGTACTTC	CASSHGSGAVAKNIQYF
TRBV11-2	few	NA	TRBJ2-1	TGTGCCAGCAGCCCCTCGACGTGGGATGAGCAGTTCTTC	CASSPSTWDEQFF
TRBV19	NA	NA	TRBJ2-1	TGTGCCAGTATGAGCCTATCGGACGGAGGTGAGCAGTTCTTC	CASMSLSDGGEQFF
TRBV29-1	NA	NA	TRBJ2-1	TGCAGCGTTGAATCTTGGCAGGGCAATGAGCAGTTCTTC	CSVESWQGNEQFF
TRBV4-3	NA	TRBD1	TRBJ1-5	TGCGCCAGCAGCCAAACAGGACAGGCCAATCAGCCCCAGCATTTT	CASSQTGQANQPQHF
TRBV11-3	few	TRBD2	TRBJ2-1	TGTGCCAGCAGCCTCGGGACTAGTAACAATGAGCAGTTCTTC	CASSLGTSNNEQFF
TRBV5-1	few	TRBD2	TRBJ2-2	TGCGCCAGCAGCTTGGGGCTAGCGGAGAACACCGGGGAGCTGTTTTTT	CASSLGLAENTGELFF
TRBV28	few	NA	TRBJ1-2	TGTGCCAGCAGACGGGACGGCTACACCTTC	CASRRDGYTF
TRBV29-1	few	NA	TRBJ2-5	TGCAGCGTTTTGGTCAGGGGAGAGACCCAGTACTTC	CSVLVRGETQYF
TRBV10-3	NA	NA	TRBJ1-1	TGTGCCATCAGTGAGTTGGGGGGGAACACTGAAGCTTTCTTT	CAISELGGNTEAFF
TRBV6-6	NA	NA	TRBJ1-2	TGTGCCAGCGGCATAGTTGGGATTCGTGGCTACACCTTC	CASGIVGIRGYTF
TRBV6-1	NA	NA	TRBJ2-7	TGTGCCAGCAGCCGGGACCGAAGCTCCTACGAGCAGTACTTC	CASSRDRSSYEQYF
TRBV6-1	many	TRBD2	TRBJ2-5	TGTGCCAGCAGTGCCAGCGGGAGAGAGACCCAGTACTTC	CASSASGRETQYF
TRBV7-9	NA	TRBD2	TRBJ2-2	TGTGCCAGCAGCTTAGTAAGCGGGAGTTTCGCCGGGGAGCTGTTTTTT	CASSLVSGSFAGELFF
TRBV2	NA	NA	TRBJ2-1	TGTGCCAGCAGTGGTAGGTCTAGCGAGAACCAGCAGTTCTTC	CASSGRSSENQQFF
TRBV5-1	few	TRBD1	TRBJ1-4	TGCGCCAGCAGCCATGGACAGGGACGCGAAAAACTGTTTTTT	CASSHGQGREKLFF
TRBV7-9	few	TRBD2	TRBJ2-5	TGTGCCAGCAGCTTACTGAGCGGGAGCGACGGGGTGACCCAGTACTTC	CASSLLSGSDGVTQYF
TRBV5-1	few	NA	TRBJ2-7	TGCGCCAGCAGCTTTCTTCGGGGATCCTACGAGCAGTACTTC	CASSFLRGSYEQYF
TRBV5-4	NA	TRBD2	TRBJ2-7	TGTGCCAGCAGCTTAGGGACTAGCGGGAGGTACGAGCAGTACTTC	CASSLGTSGRYEQYF
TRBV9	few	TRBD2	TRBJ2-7	TGTGCCAGCAGCGTGGGACTAGCGGCCTACGAGCAGTACTTC	CASSVGLAAYEQYF
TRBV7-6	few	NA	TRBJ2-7	TGTGCCAGCAGCTTAGTGCAGGGAGGCGAGCAGTACTTC	CASSLVQGGEQYF
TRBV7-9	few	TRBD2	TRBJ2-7	TGTGCCAGCAGCCGACTAGCGGGAGGCTACGAGCAGTACTTC	CASSRLAGGYEQYF
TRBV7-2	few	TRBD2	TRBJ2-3	TGTGCCAGCAGCCCGGGACTAGCGGGAGATACGCAGTATTTT	CASSPGLAGDTQYF
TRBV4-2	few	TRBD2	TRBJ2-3	TGTGCCAGCAGCCAAGTGGGGGAGGGCCCCACAGATACGCAGTATTTT	CASSQVGEGPTDTQYF
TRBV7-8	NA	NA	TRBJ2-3	TGTGCCAGCAGCTTACTCCCTTTGGGCACAGATACGCAGTATTTT	CASSLLPLGTDTQYF
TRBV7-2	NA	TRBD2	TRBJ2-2	TGTGCCAGCAGCTTAGCACTAGCGTACACCGGGGAGCTGTTTTTT	CASSLALAYTGELFF
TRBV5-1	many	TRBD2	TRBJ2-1	TGCGCCAGCAGCGAAGGGACTAGCGGGAGGGGAGGCAATGAGCAGTTCTTC	CASSEGTSGRGGNEQFF
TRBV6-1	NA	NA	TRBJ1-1	TGTGCCAGCACTTGGGGGTTGGACACTGAAGCTTTCTTT	CASTWGLDTEAFF
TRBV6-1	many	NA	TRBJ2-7	TGTGCCAGCAGTGAATCTGTTTGGGAGCAGTACTTC	CASSESVWEQYF
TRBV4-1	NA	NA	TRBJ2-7	TGCGCCAGCAGCCAAGGCATTGGGGCGCGGTCCTACGAGCAGTACTTC	CASSQGIGARSYEQYF
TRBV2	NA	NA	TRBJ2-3	TGTGCCAGCAAGGGGTCTAGCACAGATACGCAGTATTTT	CASKGSSTDTQYF
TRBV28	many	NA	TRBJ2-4	TGTGCCAGCAGTTTAGGAGGGAGGTACATTCAGTACTTC	CASSLGGRYIQYF
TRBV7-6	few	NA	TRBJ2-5	TGTGCCAGCAGCTTAGTGGCCCAAGAGACCCAGTACTTC	CASSLVAQETQYF
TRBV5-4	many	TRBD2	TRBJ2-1	TGTGCCAGCAGCTTATTCGGTCGGGGGTTAGCGGGAGGGTTTATCAATGAGCAGTTCTTC	CASSLFGRGLAGGFINEQFF
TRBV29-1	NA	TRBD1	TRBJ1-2	TGCAGCGTTGGGGCCGGACAGGACTATGGCTACACCTTC	CSVGAGQDYGYTF
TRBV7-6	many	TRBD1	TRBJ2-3	TGTGCCAGCAGCTTAACAGGACAGGGAGCAGATACGCAGTATTTT	CASSLTGQGADTQYF
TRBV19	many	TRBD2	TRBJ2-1	TGTGCCAGTAATCCAGGACTAGCGTATTCGAGTGAGCAGTTCTTC	CASNPGLAYSSEQFF
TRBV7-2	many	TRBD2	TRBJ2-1	TGTGCCAGCAGCCTACTAGCGGGAGAGAGCAATGAGCAGTTCTTC	CASSLLAGESNEQFF
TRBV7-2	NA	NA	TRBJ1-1	TGTGCCAGCAGCTTGCGGGGGAACACTGAAGCTTTCTTT	CASSLRGNTEAFF
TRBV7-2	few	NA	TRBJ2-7	TGTGCCAGCAGCCTAGGCCGCGCGGTCACCTACGAGCAGTACTTC	CASSLGRAVTYEQYF
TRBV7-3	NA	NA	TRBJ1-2	TGTGCCAGCAGCTTTCCAGGACGTTATGGCTACACCTTC	CASSFPGRYGYTF
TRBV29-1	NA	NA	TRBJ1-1	TGCAGCGTTGAGCCGGCCGCCGCTTTCTTT	CSVEPAAAFF
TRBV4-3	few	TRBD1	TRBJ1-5	TGCGCCAGCAGCCAAGAAGGGGGCGCCGGCAATCAGCCCCAGCATTTT	CASSQEGGAGNQPQHF
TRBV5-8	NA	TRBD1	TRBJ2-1	TGTGCCAGCAGCTGGGGACAGGTCAAGTTCTTC	CASSWGQVKFF
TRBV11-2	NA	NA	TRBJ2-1	TGTGCCAGCAGCTTAGAGGGTAATTACAATGAGCAGTTCTTC	CASSLEGNYNEQFF
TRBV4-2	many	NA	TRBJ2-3	TGTGCCAGCAGCCATATAGCGGGCACAGATACGCAGTATTTT	CASSHIAGTDTQYF
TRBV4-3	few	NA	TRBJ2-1	TGCGCCAGCAGCTCTAGCTGGAATGGCGGGGAGCAGTTCTTC	CASSSSWNGGEQFF
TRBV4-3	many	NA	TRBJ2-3	TGCGCCAGCAGCCAAAATACAGATACGCAGTATTTT	CASSQNTDTQYF